The clone carrying this T cell receptor beta chain was counted only a few times. The target antigen is unknown. The record originates from a study of beta chain features in type 1 diabetes. Study-level results: Shorter TCRB CDR3s, moderately but significantly so, marked every one of the four CD4+ subsets in Type 1 diabetes patients.

Germline assignment: CDR1 GTSNPN and CDR2 SVGIG (reference sequence). V was clipped by 5 bases and J by 7 bases; unmatched bases: 13. CDR3 size: 16 residues. The investigators reverse transcribed all of the isolated RNA, so they sequenced expressed TCRB transcripts. Repertoires were generated with immunoSEQ multiplex PCR, while TCRdb's copy carries only in-frame clones and drops some. This sample has hundreds of thousands of clones, with roughly an eighth found just once. This TCR came from a man aged 18 to 30 with type 1 diabetes. Sequencing used naive CD4+ T cells from blood. The chain combines TRBV30 with TRBJ2-5; TRBD2 matches 13 bases. CDR3 amino acids: CAWDQGTSGMAGTQYF. The CDR3, as DNA: TGTGCCTGGGATCAAGGGACTAGCGGGATGGCGGGGACCCAGTACTTC.